This entry lists 13 T cell receptor beta chains sequenced from one sample in a study of blood T cells in healthy people across ages. A J-beta primer mix and a sample-barcoded 5' primer were used in a second PCR of roughly 7 to 12 cycles. TCRdb redid the calling of the 5' RACE reads with MiXCR, one entry per CDR3 protein. This table has around 710,000 distinct CDR3 sequences, around 40% appearing once. The sequenced sample consisted of blood. These TCRs come from a woman aged 55-70 years in good health.

The chain couples TRBV7-8 to TRBJ2-1; D ambiguous. This CDR3 is built from 15 residues. Trimming cost V 5 bases and J 5 bases, with 16 bases left between them. CDR1 and CDR2 (germline): SGHVS, FQNEAQ. CDR3 sequence reads: CASSELVYGDNEQFF. The CDR3 DNA reads as TGTGCCAGCAGCGAGTTGGTTTACGGTGACAATGAGCAGTTCTTC.

The V and J genes are TRBV27 and TRBJ2-1, with no clear D. V was cut by 0 bases and J by 6 bases, with 6 bases left in between. The germline V gene encodes CDR1 MNHEY and CDR2 SMNVEV (reference sequence). The CDR3 contains 13 residues. The CDR3 DNA is TGTGCCAGCAGTTTATCGAATTCCAATGAGCAGTTCTTC. Its protein product is CASSLSNSNEQFF.

J is TRBJ2-7 and V is TRBV20-1; D unclear. V was pared by 3 bases and J by 2 bases, with 14 bases between. CDR1 DFQATT and CDR2 SNEGSKA come from the germline V gene (reference sequence). CDR3 size: 14 residues. CDR3 protein: CSASGLPLPYEQYF. CDR3 DNA sequence: TGCAGTGCTAGTGGGCTCCCTCTTCCCTACGAGCAGTACTTC.

In its sample, this clonotype was seen a few times. The chain joins TRBV7-9 to TRBJ2-1; tentatively, D is TRBD1 or TRBD2 (5 bases each). The CDR3 consists of 17 residues. Germline CDR1 SEHNR, CDR2 FQNEAQ (reference sequence). V gave up 1 base and J gave up 5 bases, with 18 bases separating them. This chain's CDR3 is CASSLGLVFEGNNEQFF. The CDR3 region has the DNA TGTGCCAGCAGCTTAGGTCTTGTGTTTGAGGGGAACAATGAGCAGTTCTTC.

The J gene is TRBJ2-1, the V gene TRBV12-3 or TRBV12-4; 10 bases are a match to TRBD1. This CDR3 has 16 amino acids. V shed 4 bases and J 4 bases; nucleotides not matched to a gene: 7. The DNA of the CDR3 is TGTGCCAGCAGTTCCCATCAGGACAGGGGGTACAATGAGCAGTTCTTC. It encodes CASSSHQDRGYNEQFF.

The chain joins TRBV21-1 to TRBJ2-3; TRBD2 is the table's D call and was not checked against the DNA. TRBV21-1 is reported as a pseudogene. The CDR3 totals 16 residues. CDR3 residues: CASSKARTSHTDTQYF. CDR3 coding DNA: TGTGCCAGCAGCAAGGCCCGGACTTCGCACACAGATACGCAGTATTTT.

The chain has TRBV20-1 and TRBJ2-1, with no clear D. The CDR3 loop spans 14 amino acids. Germline V gives CDR1 DFQATT, CDR2 SNEGSKA (reference sequence). V shed 1 base and J shed 7 bases, with 14 bases lying between them. The CDR3 protein is CSARVKIDTNEQFF. The CDR3 coding sequence is TGCAGTGCTAGAGTTAAAATCGATACTAATGAGCAGTTCTTC.

The gene calls are TRBV20-1 and TRBJ2-5, with 7 bases identical to TRBD2. Germline values: CDR1 DFQATT, CDR2 SNEGSKA (reference sequence). Losses at the gene ends were 5 bases for V and 0 bases for J; bases not matched to a gene: 9. The CDR3 contains 15 residues. In nucleotides, the CDR3 is TGCAGTGCTCAAATCTGGCTAGCGGACCAAGAGACCCAGTACTTC. Translated: CSAQIWLADQETQYF.

Only a few counts were recorded for this clonotype. V and J are TRBV6-1 and TRBJ1-5; 8 bases agree with TRBD1. This CDR3 has 17 residues. Losses at the gene ends were 4 bases for V and 2 bases for J; bases not matched to a gene: 10. Germline V CDR1 and CDR2: MNHNS, SASEGT. The CDR3 protein is CASSGQGRGGGNQPQHF. DNA of the CDR3: TGTGCCAGCAGTGGACAGGGGAGAGGGGGAGGCAATCAGCCCCAGCATTTT.

The rearrangement joins TRBV27 to TRBJ1-1; perhaps TRBD1 as D (5 bases). Trimming took off 6 bases at V and 2 bases at J, with 13 bases between the two ends. Germline lookup yields CDR1 MNHEY and CDR2 SMNVEV (reference sequence). This CDR3 has 14 residues. The CDR3 region is CASRWDGPNTEAFF. As DNA, the CDR3 is TGTGCCAGCAGGTGGGACGGGCCCAACACTGAAGCTTTCTTT.

The chain couples TRBV11-2 to TRBJ2-1; 10 nucleotides align to TRBD2. Per germline, CDR1 SGHAT and CDR2 FQNNGV. The J segment lost 2 bases and the V segment lost 2 bases, leaving 3 bases of the junction unmatched. The CDR3 has 16 residues. CDR3 sequence reads: CASSLRLAGTYNEQFF. As DNA, the CDR3 is TGTGCCAGCAGCTTAAGACTAGCGGGTACCTACAATGAGCAGTTCTTC. Full variable domain (missing parts from reference TRBV11-2 and TRBJ2-1): EAGVAQSPRYKIIEKRQSVAFWCNPISGHATLYWYQQILGQGPKLLIQFQNNGVVDDSQLPKDRFSAERLKGVDSTLKIQPAKLEDSAVYLCASSLRLAGTYNEQFFGPGTRLTVL.

The chain joins TRBV20-1 to TRBJ2-7; 9 nucleotides align to TRBD2. Germline lookup yields CDR1 DFQATT and CDR2 SNEGSKA (reference sequence). The CDR3 has 15 residues. Unmatched junction bases numbered 12, after V lost 6 bases and J lost 3 bases. CDR3 DNA sequence: TGCAGTGCGCCCCCCAGCGGGGGGTCAGTCTACGAGCAGTACTTC. Its translation: CSAPPSGGSVYEQYF.

CDR3 DNA: TGTGCCAGCAGTTTATCGGAACGGGGGGGCATTTCCAATGAGCAGTACTTC. Translating it yields CASSLSERGGISNEQYF. V gene TRBV27 combines with J gene TRBJ2-5; 8 bases fit TRBD2. Germline V gene data show CDR1 as MNHEY and CDR2 as SMNVEV (reference sequence). The CDR3 has 17 residues. The J segment lost 11 bases and the V segment lost 0 bases, leaving 17 bases of the junction unmatched.